This TCR beta chain derives from a study of OX40 agonist ivuxolimab in advanced cancers. The overall study: It was permissible to have had prior anti-PD-1, anti-PD-L1 or anti-CTLA-4 therapy, and under 45% had some.

Libraries were prepared by immunoSEQ multiplex PCR; TCRdb keeps only in-frame clonotypes and omits some of them. The sample carries over 30,000 clones, 82% recorded once. Whole-study findings and limits: Both CD4+ and CD8+ T cell populations in blood had undergone clonal expansion by week 6 at 0.1 to 3.0 mg/kg.

Autoimmune disease history or systemic immunosuppression led to patient exclusion. Of note for this clone: What it binds is not known.

This CDR3 comprises 13 residues. Trimming pared 3 bases from V and 5 bases from J, leaving 13 bases between. Germline CDR1 and CDR2: GTSNPN and SVGIG (reference sequence). The TCR comes from an adult with an advanced solid tumor such as melanoma, head and neck, liver or kidney cancer. The gene calls are TRBV30 and TRBJ1-1, with a possible D match to TRBD1 (6 bases). The source was CD4+ or CD8+ T cells sorted from blood, collected in a trial of the OX40 agonist ivuxolimab. The CDR3 spells CAWSSQGPTEAFF. The CDR3 DNA reads TGTGCCTGGAGCTCACAGGGCCCAACTGAAGCTTTCTTT.